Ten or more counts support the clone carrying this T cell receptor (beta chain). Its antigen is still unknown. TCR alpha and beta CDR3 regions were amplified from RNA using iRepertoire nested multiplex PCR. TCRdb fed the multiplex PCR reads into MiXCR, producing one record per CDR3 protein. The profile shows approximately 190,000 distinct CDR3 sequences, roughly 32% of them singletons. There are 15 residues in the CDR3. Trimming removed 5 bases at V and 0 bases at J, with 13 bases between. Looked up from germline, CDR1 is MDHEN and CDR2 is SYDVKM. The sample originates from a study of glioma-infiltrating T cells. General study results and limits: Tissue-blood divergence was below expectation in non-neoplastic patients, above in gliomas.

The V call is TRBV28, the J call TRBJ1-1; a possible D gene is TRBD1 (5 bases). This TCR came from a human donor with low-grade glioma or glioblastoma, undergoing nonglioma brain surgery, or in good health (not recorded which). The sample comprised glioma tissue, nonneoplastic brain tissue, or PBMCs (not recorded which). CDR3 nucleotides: TGTGCCAGCAGTCCGTCGAGGGGAATGAACACTGAAGCTTTCTTT. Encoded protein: CASSPSRGMNTEAFF.